This T cell receptor beta chain is from a study of T cell responses to AZD1222 COVID-19 vaccine. Findings of the study overall: Regions left unmutated in variants are reportedly the target of nearly half of spike-specific TCRs. Samples come after the peak T cell response, not at day 14. Following two doses of AZD1222, Spike-specific TCR breadth and depth rose.

Between the trimmed V and J ends, which lost 0 bases and 6 bases, there was a span of 14 bases. The CDR3 contains 15 residues. Germline V gene data show CDR1 as MNHEY and CDR2 as SVGAGI. Assay used: immunoSEQ multiplex PCR; TCRdb lists only in-frame clones, some missing. The data show roughly 96,000 clones, nearly 90% seen once. Concerning this clone: Its antigen is unidentified.

The source was peripheral blood, collected on day 0 of AZD1222 vaccination. This receptor was identified in an adult in good health. The gene calls are TRBV6-5 and TRBJ1-2; D uncertain. The CDR3 reads CASSYSLGEVNGYTF. For the CDR3, the DNA is TGTGCCAGCAGTTACTCGCTCGGAGAAGTTAATGGCTACACCTTC.